These T cell receptor beta chains were read from a single sample in a study of blood T cell repertoires in COVID-19. The data were produced by immunoSEQ multiplex PCR, yet TCRdb's version contains in-frame clones alone and is incomplete. The data contain approximately 450,000 clones, approximately 90% of them singletons. Material for sequencing was PBMCs or T cells enriched from blood (not recorded which). These receptors all stem from a man aged 25-40 years who had recovered from COVID-19. CDR3s include the opening cysteine and the closing phenylalanine or tryptophan. A D gene is named only where the DNA matches it firmly. Clone size is shown for a subset of rows, as once, few, many or a class of expanded clone.

. | . | TRBJ2-1 | TRBV7-3 | CASSPGGQSNEQFF | TGTGCCAGCAGCCCCGGAGGACAGAGCAATGAGCAGTTCTTC
. | TRBD1 | TRBJ2-1 | TRBV5-6 | CASRGRGETGMSEQFF | TGTGCCAGCAGGGGACGAGGCGAGACAGGGATGAGTGAGCAGTTCTTC
once | . | TRBJ2-2 | TRBV19 | CASSPRLIPDTGELFF | TGTGCCAGTAGTCCGCGACTTATCCCGGACACCGGGGAGCTGTTTTTT
. | . | TRBJ1-5 | TRBV27 | CASSSPTGNQPQHF | TGTGCCAGCAGTTCGCCGACAGGCAATCAGCCCCAGCATTTT
. | . | TRBJ2-7 | TRBV28 | CASSTIDSYEQYF | TGTGCCAGCAGCACAATAGACAGCTACGAGCAGTACTTC
. | . | TRBJ1-5 | TRBV27 | CASSLRAGAYQPQHF | TGTGCCAGCAGTTTAAGGGCAGGGGCTTATCAGCCCCAGCATTTT
once | . | TRBJ2-1 | TRBV7-2 | CASSGASSREQFF | TGTGCCAGCAGCGGAGCCTCATCCCGTGAGCAGTTCTTC
. | . | TRBJ1-1 | TRBV7-2 | CASSLVGVQNTEAFF | TGTGCCAGCAGCTTAGTAGGAGTTCAGAACACTGAAGCTTTCTTT
. | . | TRBJ2-2 | TRBV11-2 | CASSPNGGTTGELFF | TGTGCCAGCAGCCCAAATGGGGGGACCACCGGGGAGCTGTTTTTT
once | . | TRBJ2-7 | TRBV6-5 | CASSYGADRSYEQYF | TGTGCCAGCAGTTATGGGGCCGACAGGTCCTACGAGCAGTACTTC
. | . | TRBJ2-3 | TRBV18 | CASSLDSDTQYF | TGTGCCAGCTCCCTGGACTCAGATACGCAGTATTTT
. | TRBD1 | TRBJ1-1 | TRBV4-1 | CASSLRDSDTEAFF | TGCGCCAGCAGCTTACGGGACAGCGACACTGAAGCTTTCTTT
. | . | TRBJ1-3 | TRBV29-1 | CSVIGVSGNTIYF | TGCAGCGTAATCGGGGTCTCTGGAAACACCATATATTTT
. | . | TRBJ1-4 | TRBV30 | CAWSRSGNEKLFF | TGTGCCTGGAGTAGGTCAGGGAATGAAAAACTGTTTTTT
. | . | TRBJ2-2 | TRBV10-1 | CASSEAGETGELFF | TGCGCCAGCAGTGAGGCAGGGGAAACCGGGGAGCTGTTTTTT
. | . | TRBJ1-3 | TRBV9 | CASSVASQWAGNTIYF | TGTGCCAGCAGCGTAGCCTCACAGTGGGCCGGAAACACCATATATTTT
. | TRBD1 | TRBJ1-1 | TRBV27 | CASARLGQMNTEAFF | TGTGCCAGCGCGAGGTTGGGACAGATGAACACTGAAGCTTTCTTT
. | TRBD2 | TRBJ2-1 | TRBV19 | CASSILADQSNEQFF | TGTGCCAGTAGTATCCTAGCGGACCAGAGCAATGAGCAGTTCTTC
. | TRBD1 | TRBJ1-1 | TRBV29-1 | CSVVNRGVTEAFF | TGCAGCGTTGTCAACAGGGGGGTCACTGAAGCTTTCTTT
few | . | TRBJ2-2 | TRBV5-5 | CASSFSGVYYTGELFF | TGTGCCAGCAGCTTCTCAGGGGTTTATTACACCGGGGAGCTGTTTTTT
. | . | TRBJ2-5 | TRBV27 | CASSFVVSQETQYF | TGTGCCAGCAGTTTTGTTGTCAGTCAAGAGACCCAGTACTTC
. | . | TRBJ1-1 | TRBV30 | CAWSKGLGEAFF | TGTGCCTGGAGTAAGGGGCTGGGTGAAGCTTTCTTT
. | TRBD1 | TRBJ1-2 | TRBV24-1 | CATSEGGQGGIYGYTF | TGTGCCACCAGTGAGGGGGGACAGGGAGGAATCTATGGCTACACCTTC
. | . | TRBJ1-3 | TRBV9 | CASSVDPVAGALFSGNTIYF | TGTGCCAGCAGCGTAGATCCTGTTGCAGGGGCCCTGTTCTCTGGAAACACCATATATTTT